These T cell receptor beta chains were read from a single sample in a study of response to subunit inactivated influenza vaccine. TCRdb called the RT-PCR reads again in MiXCR, with one record for every CDR3 protein. The table includes roughly 700,000 distinct CDR3 sequences, 15% to 17% detected once. This specimen consisted of PBMCs from blood, obtained approximately 12 days after vaccination. The receptor source for this set is a man aged 50 to 59 who received an inactivated influenza vaccine. Both conserved end residues are part of each CDR3. The D gene is left open where the match is weak.

v_call	j_call	d_call	cdr3_aa
TRBV29-1	TRBJ2-3	-	CSVESVGGRTDTQYF
TRBV20-1	TRBJ1-2	-	CSATGAGQIYGYTF
TRBV18	TRBJ2-7	-	CASSPDGLAAYEQYF
TRBV27	TRBJ2-2	TRBD1	CASKPGQGTGELFF
TRBV10-3	TRBJ2-5	-	CAISESTQRETQYF
TRBV11-2	TRBJ2-3	-	CASSLASRADTQYF
TRBV7-9	TRBJ2-7	TRBD2	CAVQGGTSASYEQYF
TRBV2	TRBJ2-2	-	CASSSQYTGELFF
TRBV18	TRBJ1-1	-	CASSPTVTMNTEAFF
TRBV4-2	TRBJ1-2	TRBD1	CASSQGGTGNYGYTF
TRBV12-3/TRBV12-4	TRBJ2-3	TRBD2	CASSFSGGDTQYF
TRBV6-2/TRBV6-3	TRBJ2-3	-	CASSFERSGTDTQYF
TRBV6-1	TRBJ1-4	-	CASSPTQPTNEKLFF
TRBV2	TRBJ2-1	-	CASSENDRSQFF
TRBV27	TRBJ2-3	-	CAARGDTQYF
TRBV28	TRBJ2-1	-	CASIGPRTNEQFF
TRBV15	TRBJ2-2	TRBD2	CATSSKEEGGDGTGELFF
TRBV12-3/TRBV12-4	TRBJ1-1	-	CASKPSNTEAFF
TRBV3-1	TRBJ1-2	-	CASSQAFDYGYTF
TRBV20-1	TRBJ2-1	TRBD2	CSAVTSGVPYNEQFF
TRBV7-2	TRBJ1-2	-	CASSLDSGARLNGYTF
TRBV24-1	TRBJ2-2	-	CATSRLGSAGELFF
TRBV4-3	TRBJ2-3	-	CASSREIRGSGADTQYF
TRBV7-2	TRBJ1-3	-	CASSLVGGGFGNTIYF
TRBV20-1	TRBJ1-5	-	CSARLPDSNQPQHF
TRBV7-9	TRBJ2-2	-	CASSPFDGNTGELFF
TRBV6-1	TRBJ2-7	-	CASRQANGDEQYF
TRBV18	TRBJ2-1	-	CASSPSREQFF
TRBV2	TRBJ2-3	-	CASSGSGSTDTQYF
TRBV11-2	TRBJ2-2	TRBD2	CASSRTSVNTGELFF
TRBV20-1	TRBJ2-5	-	CSGLGAQETQYF
TRBV7-6	TRBJ1-6	-	CASSLKGEISPLHF
TRBV19	TRBJ2-2	-	CASSKTGSGELFF
TRBV20-1	TRBJ2-3	TRBD2	CSATGLAGRLKGDTQYF
TRBV5-1	TRBJ2-3	-	CASSLYRSGMTDTQYF
TRBV5-1	TRBJ2-5	-	CASSQVGQIQETQYF
TRBV9	TRBJ1-6	-	CASSGGSGVDNSPLHF
TRBV7-8	TRBJ1-5	TRBD1	CASSLVQGARSNQPQHF
TRBV12-3/TRBV12-4	TRBJ2-5	-	CASSLGGGWETQYF
TRBV20-1	TRBJ1-1	-	CSGGLNTEAFF
TRBV24-1	TRBJ2-1	TRBD2	CATGAAGGHHEQFF
TRBV7-3	TRBJ2-1	-	CASSFTWGEQFF
TRBV5-1	TRBJ2-7	TRBD2	CASSWETSGPTYEQYF